One and the same sample provided the 16 T cell receptor beta chains below, sequenced in a study of T-cell reconstitution after alpha-beta-depleted transplantation in children. It was with unique molecular identifiers that the TCRbeta library was prepared. TCRdb processed the PCR reads anew with MiXCR; each CDR3 protein has one entry. This table has approximately 1,000,000 distinct CDR3 sequences, 25% to 30% appearing once. The specimen comprised PBMCs, mostly from graft donor cells, sampled 360 days after TCRalphabeta/CD19-depleted stem cell transplant. These TCRs come from a boy under three years old who had a stem cell transplant for SCID, so the T cells may come from the graft donor.

This chain uses TRBV7-9 with TRBJ2-2; no definite D call. CDR1 is SEHNR and CDR2 is FQNEAQ in the germline V gene (reference sequence). Trimming removed 1 base from V and 4 bases from J, with 10 bases in between. This CDR3 is built from 15 residues. Here the CDR3 DNA reads TGTGCCAGCAGCTTAGTGCAGGCCGGCACCGGGGAGCTGTTTTTT. Its protein is CASSLVQAGTGELFF.

This clonotype was seen a handful of times. The chain joins TRBV20-1 to TRBJ2-5, with D possibly TRBD2 on 5 matching bases. The CDR3 totals 13 residues. The ends were cut back, 6 bases at V and 5 bases at J, with 16 bases in the middle. Germline CDR1 and CDR2: DFQATT and SNEGSKA (reference sequence). The chain's CDR3 is CSAAGSTGETQYF. Here the CDR3 DNA reads TGCAGTGCCGCCGGCTCCACGGGGGAGACCCAGTACTTC.

The chain uses TRBV10-3 and TRBJ2-3; 10 bases match TRBD2. Germline V gene lookup returns CDR1 ENHRY and CDR2 SYGVKD. The CDR3 runs 13 residues. The trim removed 4 bases at V and 8 bases at J, leaving 3 bases unmatched. DNA of the CDR3: TGTGCCATCAGTGTTGGGACTAGCGCTACGCAGTATTTT. Protein product: CAISVGTSATQYF.

The genes are TRBV7-9 and TRBJ2-7, with D tentatively TRBD1 (5 bases). This CDR3 has 15 residues. Germline V gives CDR1 SEHNR, CDR2 FQNEAQ (reference sequence). Trimming left V 2 bases short and J 1 base short, with 12 bases between. The CDR3 DNA reads TGTGCCAGCAGCTTACGTGGGGCAGGATCCTACGAGCAGTACTTC. Protein product: CASSLRGAGSYEQYF. Combining the CDR3 with reference TRBV7-9 and TRBJ2-7 gives the whole variable domain DTGVSQNPRHKITKRGQNVTFRCDPISEHNRLYWYRQTLGQGPEFLTYFQNEAQLEKSRLLSDRFSAERPKGSFSTLEIQRTEQGDSAMYLCASSLRGAGSYEQYFGPGTRLTVT.

V usage is TRBV20-1 and J usage is TRBJ2-7; D not resolved. CDR3 length: 12 amino acids. V was clipped by 5 bases and J by 2 bases, with 10 bases between them. The V gene's germline CDR1 is DFQATT and CDR2 SNEGSKA (reference sequence). The CDR3 nucleotides are TGCAGTGCTGGAAACCGTCCCTACGAGCAGTACTTC. It codes for CSAGNRPYEQYF.

CDR3 loop: CASSLAPLTGLVTEAFF. The CDR3 nucleotides are TGTGCCAGCAGTTTAGCCCCGCTGACAGGGCTGGTGACTGAAGCTTTCTTT. The chain links TRBV12-3 or TRBV12-4 to TRBJ1-1, with 7 nucleotides matching TRBD1. Trimming cost V 0 bases and J 5 bases; bases outside gene matches: 12. The CDR3 consists of 17 residues.

This clonotype is a singleton in its sample. The V and J genes are TRBV6-5 and TRBJ1-1, with D hard to call. CDR3 size: 14 residues. The V gene lost 2 bases and the J gene lost 1 base, with 8 bases spanning the gap. CDR1 MNHEY and CDR2 SVGAGI come from the germline V gene. CDR3 amino acids: CASSYLTPNTEAFF. The CDR3 bases are TGTGCCAGCAGTTACCTTACACCGAACACTGAAGCTTTCTTT.

This chain joins TRBV21-1 and TRBJ2-5. TRBV21-1 is a pseudogene. The CDR3 length is 18 residues. CDR3 residues: CASSKTSRQNHRGETQYF. CDR3 DNA: TGTGCCAGCAGCAAAACGTCTCGCCAAAACCATCGGGGAGAGACCCAGTACTTC.

V gene TRBV4-2 combines with J gene TRBJ1-4; weak D call: TRBD1 (6 bases). Trimming left V 5 bases short and J 4 bases short, with 26 bases between. In germline, CDR1 is LGHNA, CDR2 YNFKEQ. This CDR3 region has 19 residues. The CDR3 region has the DNA TGTGCCAGCAGCACCGGGACGGTACAGGGACGTGGCCTTAATGAAAAACTGTTTTTT. This gives the protein CASSTGTVQGRGLNEKLFF.

This clonotype occurred once. The J gene is TRBJ2-7, the V gene TRBV28; TRBD2 agrees at 12 bases. With 3 bases clipped from V and 1 base from J, the junction kept 13 bases outside the gene matches. The CDR3 loop spans 19 amino acids. Germline CDR1 and CDR2: MDHEN and SYDVKM. CDR3 nucleotide sequence: TGTGCCAGCAGTTTGGCTCCGACTAGCGGGGGATTTCTTTCCTACGAGCAGTACTTC. It is translated as CASSLAPTSGGFLSYEQYF.

The sample holds a few counts of this clonotype. V usage is TRBV7-2 and J usage is TRBJ2-7; D not resolved. Deletions cut 2 bases from V and 2 bases from J, with 7 bases between. Germline V gene data show CDR1 as SGHTA and CDR2 as FQGNSA. The CDR3 has 13 amino acids. This chain's CDR3 is CASSLLVPYEQYF. CDR3 bases: TGTGCCAGCAGCTTACTAGTCCCCTACGAGCAGTACTTC.

The V call is TRBV10-3, the J call TRBJ2-2, with TRBD2 identical over 13 bases. V dropped 3 bases and J dropped 2; count of bases not matched to a gene: 6. The CDR3 runs to 18 residues. In germline, CDR1 is ENHRY, CDR2 SYGVKD. CDR3 protein: CAISDPTSGGANTGELFF. CDR3 nucleotide sequence: TGTGCCATCAGTGACCCTACTAGCGGGGGGGCCAACACCGGGGAGCTGTTTTTT.

This clonotype was seen only a few times. This chain connects TRBV10-3 to TRBJ2-7; a weak D match, TRBD1 (5 bases). CDR3 length equals 14 residues. Germline loops: CDR1 ENHRY, CDR2 SYGVKD. V gave up 3 bases and J gave up 6 bases, with 15 bases separating them. This chain's CDR3 is CAISDKIQVPEQYF. The CDR3 DNA reads TGTGCCATCAGTGATAAGATACAGGTCCCCGAGCAGTACTTC.

V gene TRBV5-4 combines with J gene TRBJ1-1; 8 nucleotides match TRBD1. The CDR3 loop spans 13 amino acids. After removal of 4 bases from V and 4 bases from J, the junction contained 3 bases not matched to a gene. Germline V gives CDR1 SGHNT, CDR2 YYREEE (reference sequence). CDR3 nucleotide sequence: TGTGCCAGCAGCCCGGGACAGGCCACTGAAGCTTTCTTT. It codes for CASSPGQATEAFF.

The chain joins TRBV5-1 to TRBJ2-1; 10 bases match TRBD2. CDR3 length equals 15 residues. Germline assignment: CDR1 SGHRS and CDR2 YFSETQ. The V segment lost 4 bases and the J segment 5 bases; nucleotides outside the gene matches: 6. The chain's CDR3 is CASSKGLATDNEQFF. The CDR3 region has the DNA TGCGCCAGCAGCAAGGGACTAGCGACAGACAATGAGCAGTTCTTC.

This clonotype was counted a few times. V gene TRBV12-3 or TRBV12-4 combines with J gene TRBJ2-1, with D unclear. The CDR3 has 12 residues. The ends were cut back, 7 bases at V and 6 bases at J, with 10 bases in the middle. In DNA, the CDR3 is TGTGCCAGCACCGACTGGGGCAATGAGCAGTTCTTC. Encoded protein: CASTDWGNEQFF.